This T cell receptor (beta chain) was found in a study of blood T cell repertoires in COVID-19. Study-wide background: T cells, B-cell-depleted T cells, or PBMCs supplied cDNA or gDNA.

Original methodology: Scientists estimated how many nucleated cells there were by amplifying reference gene primers. Produced via immunoSEQ multiplex PCR; TCRdb's table is partial and in-frame only. The D gene and trimming were derived from the DNA, and the V and J assignments and clone size from that table. Altogether 100,000 to 120,000 clones are present, 75% to 90% being singletons, with the ten largest covering approximately 4.2%. With V trimmed by 0 bases and J by 1 base, 2 bases remained unmatched. The CDR3 runs 16 residues. Per the germline V gene, CDR1 is LGHNA and CDR2 is YNFKEQ. This clone was seen only a few times.

Sequencing input: peripheral blood. This receptor was obtained from a woman aged 45 to 65 with acute or convalescent COVID-19. V is TRBV4-2 and J is TRBJ1-5; 8 bases match TRBD1. The CDR3 is CASSQDRQGSNQPQHF. The DNA of the CDR3 is TGTGCCAGCAGCCAAGATAGACAGGGGAGCAATCAGCCCCAGCATTTT.